The entry that follows covers one TCR beta chain sequence. Its antigen is not identified. This sample stems from a study of cytomegalovirus exposure and HLA in healthy donors. Whole-study results and caveats: According to the study, roughly 160 TCR beta chains were cytomegalovirus-associated. Reports indicated that the classifier achieved high specificity and sensitivity in diagnosing cytomegalovirus status.

The donors were in the 120-subject validation cohort; that cohort was separate from the 666-subject first cohort. V lost 7 bases and J 3 bases, leaving 13 bases between the germline ends. Germline CDR1 SEHNR, CDR2 FQNEAQ (reference sequence). The length of the CDR3 is 13 residues. TCRdb's copy holds only in-frame clones and misses some; the assay was immunoSEQ multiplex PCR. Counted here are 160,000 or so clones, less than 90% occurring once; the ten biggest clones make up about a tenth. This chain links TRBV7-9 with TRBJ2-7; D not resolved. The sequenced sample consisted of PBMCs. The receptor was derived from a man in his thirties or forties in good health and CMV-seropositive. CDR3 amino acids: CASNHVEFYEQYF. The CDR3 bases are TGTGCCAGCAACCATGTAGAATTCTACGAGCAGTACTTC.